This is a list of T cell receptor beta chains from one sample in a study of shared clonotypes between healthy human individuals. Repertoires were generated with immunoSEQ multiplex PCR, while TCRdb's copy carries only in-frame clones and drops some. The sample carries roughly 2 million clones, about 95% recorded once. The sample comprised naive CD4+ T cells sorted from blood. These receptors all come from a young man in good health. The CDR3 runs from the conserved cysteine through the conserved F or W. The D gene is left open where the match is weak. Expanded clones get a size class; other rows say once, few or many, or leave the size out.

TRBJ2-4	-	TRBD2	TRBV10-3	CAIRSAGEAKNIQYF	TGTGCCATTCGCAGTGCGGGGGAAGCCAAAAACATTCAGTACTTC
TRBJ1-5	-	TRBD1	TRBV27	CASRSGTENNQPQHF	TGTGCCAGCAGATCCGGGACAGAGAACAATCAGCCCCAGCATTTT
TRBJ1-2	-	-	TRBV18	CASSQDGYGYTF	TGTGCCAGCTCACAGGACGGTTATGGCTACACCTTC
TRBJ1-2	-	-	TRBV6-6	CASSYSVNYGYTF	TGTGCCAGCAGTTACTCAGTTAACTATGGCTACACCTTC
TRBJ2-3	-	-	TRBV7-2	CASTPGGTDTQYF	TGTGCCAGCACCCCCGGGGGCACAGATACGCAGTATTTT
TRBJ1-2	-	-	TRBV15	CATSRDRNYGYTF	TGTGCCACCAGCAGAGATCGGAATTATGGCTACACCTTC
TRBJ1-6	-	TRBD1	TRBV6-5	CASRTLQGGNSPLHF	TGTGCCAGCAGGACACTCCAGGGGGGTAATTCACCCCTCCACTTT
TRBJ2-3	once	TRBD2	TRBV9	CASSRTSTADTQYF	TGTGCCAGCAGCCGGACTAGCACCGCAGATACGCAGTATTTT
TRBJ1-6	few	TRBD1	TRBV2	CASSSRDRGNSPLHF	TGTGCCAGCAGTAGCCGGGACAGGGGAAATTCACCCCTCCACTTT
TRBJ2-2	-	-	TRBV7-9	CASSLRTEAGELFF	TGTGCCAGCAGCTTACGAACAGAAGCCGGGGAGCTGTTTTTT
TRBJ2-7	-	-	TRBV7-2	CASSLGRQVSSYEQYF	TGTGCCAGCAGCTTAGGAAGACAGGTGAGCTCCTACGAGCAGTACTTC
TRBJ2-5	-	TRBD1	TRBV19	CASSIAGGDETQYF	TGTGCCAGTAGTATTGCAGGGGGCGACGAGACCCAGTACTTC
TRBJ2-1	-	TRBD1	TRBV2	CASSWTGVGNEQFF	TGTGCCAGCAGTTGGACAGGGGTTGGGAATGAGCAGTTCTTC
TRBJ1-1	-	-	TRBV7-9	CASSLDPKNTEAFF	TGTGCCAGCAGCCTGGACCCAAAGAACACTGAAGCTTTCTTT
TRBJ2-1	-	-	TRBV27	CASSSVGGGQFF	TGTGCCAGCAGTTCAGTGGGAGGGGGGCAGTTCTTC
TRBJ1-5	-	-	TRBV18	CASSSRQVSNQPQHF	TGTGCCAGCTCATCTCGACAGGTTAGCAATCAGCCCCAGCATTTT
TRBJ2-5	-	-	TRBV7-9	CASSLLGGTETQYF	TGTGCCAGCAGCCTTTTGGGGGGCACAGAGACCCAGTACTTC
TRBJ1-6	-	TRBD1	TRBV5-1	CASRGQGDSPLHF	TGCGCCAGCAGGGGACAGGGTGATTCACCCCTCCACTTT
TRBJ1-3	-	-	TRBV9	CASSPQIWGLTGNTIYF	TGTGCCAGCAGCCCTCAAATCTGGGGACTCACTGGAAACACCATATATTTT
TRBJ2-5	-	TRBD2	TRBV7-2	CASSLPGLPETQYF	TGTGCCAGCAGCTTACCGGGACTACCAGAGACCCAGTACTTC
TRBJ2-7	-	TRBD1	TRBV29-1	CSVEVARGLRYF	TGCAGCGTTGAAGTGGCCAGGGGGCTTCGGTACTTC